This T cell receptor beta chain appears in the sequencing data of a study of blood T cell repertoires in COVID-19. Overall study: From the United States, Italy and Spain came samples of acute and convalescent COVID-19.

This clone has just one count. CDR3 length equals 16 residues. V lost 4 bases and J lost 8, with 21 bases in between. Germline-derived CDR1 and CDR2 are LNHDA and SQIVND (reference sequence). Data came from immunoSEQ multiplex PCR; TCRdb stores just in-frame clones and leaves some out. The data show about 280,000 clones, around 89% seen once. The TCR originated in a woman aged 25 to 39 with acute COVID-19. Sequences were obtained from PBMCs or T cells enriched from blood (not recorded which). J is TRBJ2-1 and V is TRBV19; the D gene is possibly TRBD2 (6 bases). This CDR3 reads CASSTPGDSLRDEQFF. CDR3 bases: TGTGCCAGTAGTACCCCCGGGGACTCCCTTAGGGATGAGCAGTTCTTC.